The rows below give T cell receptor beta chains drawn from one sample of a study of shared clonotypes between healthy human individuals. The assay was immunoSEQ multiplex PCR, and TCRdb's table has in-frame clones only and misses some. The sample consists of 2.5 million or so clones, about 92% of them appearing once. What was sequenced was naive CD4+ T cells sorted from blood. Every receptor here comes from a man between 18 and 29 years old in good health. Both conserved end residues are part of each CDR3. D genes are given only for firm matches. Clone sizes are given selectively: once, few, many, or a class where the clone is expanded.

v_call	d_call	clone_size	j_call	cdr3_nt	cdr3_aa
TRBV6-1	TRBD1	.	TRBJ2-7	TGTGCCAGCAAGGGGACAGCTTTTTACGAGCAGTACTTC	CASKGTAFYEQYF
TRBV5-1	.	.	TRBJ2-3	TGCGCCAGCAGCTTGGACGAGGTTACTGGAGATACGCAGTATTTT	CASSLDEVTGDTQYF
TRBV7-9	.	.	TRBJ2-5	TGTGCCAGCAGCTTAGAAAAGGGGAAGACCCAGTACTTC	CASSLEKGKTQYF
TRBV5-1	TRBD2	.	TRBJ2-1	TGCGCCAGCTTCGTGACTAGCGGGAATAATGAGCAGTTCTTC	CASFVTSGNNEQFF
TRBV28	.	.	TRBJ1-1	TGTGCCAGCAGCCTAGGGACGGGACAACCGAACACTGAAGCTTTCTTT	CASSLGTGQPNTEAFF
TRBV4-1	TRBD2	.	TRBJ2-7	TGCGCCAGCAGCCAAGATTGGACTAGCGGGTGGGACGAGCAGTACTTC	CASSQDWTSGWDEQYF
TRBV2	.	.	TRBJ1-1	TGTGCCAGCAGTGTTCTTGTGGAAGCTTTCTTT	CASSVLVEAFF
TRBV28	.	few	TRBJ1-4	TGTGCCAGCAGTGCACCACGGAGGGGTGAAAAACTGTTTTTT	CASSAPRRGEKLFF
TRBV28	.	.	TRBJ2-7	TGTGCCAGCGGCCTTAGCGTACCCTCGGACTACGAGCAGTACTTC	CASGLSVPSDYEQYF
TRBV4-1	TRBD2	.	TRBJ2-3	TGCGCCAGCAGCCAAGTCGAGACTAGCGGGGGCCAGGTAGATACGCAGTATTTT	CASSQVETSGGQVDTQYF
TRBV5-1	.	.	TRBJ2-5	TGCGCCAGCAATTTTCGGGAGACCCAGTACTTC	CASNFRETQYF
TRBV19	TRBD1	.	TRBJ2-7	TGTGCCAGTAGCCTCGGACAGGGAGCCTCCTACGAGCAGTACTTC	CASSLGQGASYEQYF
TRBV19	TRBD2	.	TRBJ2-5	TGTGCCAGTAGTATAGCAGCGGGATTCCAAGAGACCCAGTACTTC	CASSIAAGFQETQYF
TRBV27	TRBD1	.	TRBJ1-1	TGTGCCAGCAGGCTGGGGACAGGGGTCACTGAAGCTTTCTTT	CASRLGTGVTEAFF
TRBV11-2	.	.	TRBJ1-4	TGTGCCAGCAGCTTAGCAGCCAGGGCTGCAACTAATGAAAAACTGTTTTTT	CASSLAARAATNEKLFF
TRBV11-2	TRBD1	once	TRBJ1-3	TGTGCCAGCAGCTTACAGGGGGGGAGGTCGAGTGGAAACACCATATATTTT	CASSLQGGRSSGNTIYF
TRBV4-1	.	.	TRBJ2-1	TGCGCCAGCAGCCAAGATCACGACGGGGGTCGCAATGAGCAGTTCTTC	CASSQDHDGGRNEQFF
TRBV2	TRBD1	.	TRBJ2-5	TGTGCCAGCAGGGAGGACAGGAGACAAGAGACCCAGTACTTC	CASREDRRQETQYF
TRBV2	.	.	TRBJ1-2	TGTGCCAGCAGTGACTCCGTAAACTATGGCTACACCTTC	CASSDSVNYGYTF
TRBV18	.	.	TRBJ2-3	TGTGCCAGCTCACCCAGGGGGGGAGATACGCAGTATTTT	CASSPRGGDTQYF
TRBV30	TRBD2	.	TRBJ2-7	TGTGCCTGGAGTGTACCTAGCGGGATCGAGCAGTACTTC	CAWSVPSGIEQYF
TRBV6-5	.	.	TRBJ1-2	TGTGCCAGCAGTTCGGACGGGAGGGGGACTAACTATGGCTACACCTTC	CASSSDGRGTNYGYTF
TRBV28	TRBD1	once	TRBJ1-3	TGTGCCAGCAGAAGGGGACAGGGTACGGGAAACACCATATATTTT	CASRRGQGTGNTIYF
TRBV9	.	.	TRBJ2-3	TGTGCCAGCAGCGCACTAGAGAGCGCGCAGTATTTT	CASSALESAQYF
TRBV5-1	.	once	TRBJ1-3	TGCGCCAGCAGCTTGGACAGTACCTCTGGAAACACCATATATTTT	CASSLDSTSGNTIYF
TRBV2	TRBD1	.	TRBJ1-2	TGTGCCAGCAGCGGCGGGACAGTCAGAGGGGCTAACTATGGCTACACCTTC	CASSGGTVRGANYGYTF
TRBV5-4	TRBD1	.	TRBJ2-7	TGTGCCAGCAGCACGAAACAGGGGCCCTACGAGCAGTACTTC	CASSTKQGPYEQYF
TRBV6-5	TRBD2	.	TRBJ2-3	TGTGCCAGCAGCCCGAGGGAGGGAGATACGCAGTATTTT	CASSPREGDTQYF
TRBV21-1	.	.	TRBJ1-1	TGTGCCAGCAGCGTGAGATGTGACAGGGCGCCTCGGGCTTTCTTT	CASSVRCDRAPRAFF
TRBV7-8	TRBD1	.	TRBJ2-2	TGTGCCAGCAGCTTAGGGGTGACAGGGGCCGATGGGACCGGGGAGCTGTTTTTT	CASSLGVTGADGTGELFF
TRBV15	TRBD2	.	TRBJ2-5	TGTGCCACCAGCGGGGGACTAGTAGAAGAGACCCAGTACTTC	CATSGGLVEETQYF
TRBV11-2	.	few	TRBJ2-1	TGTGCCAGCAGCGGCGGGCTAGAGCAGTTCTTC	CASSGGLEQFF
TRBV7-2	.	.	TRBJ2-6	TGTGCCAGCAGCTTAACGGGGAACTCTGGGGCCAACGTCCTGACTTTC	CASSLTGNSGANVLTF
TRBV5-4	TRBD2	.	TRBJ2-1	TGTGCCAGCAGTCAACTAGCGGACCGCTACAATGAGCAGTTCTTC	CASSQLADRYNEQFF
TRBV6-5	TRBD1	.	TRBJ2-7	TGTGCCAGCAGTTACTCGAACAGGGGGCAGTACTTC	CASSYSNRGQYF
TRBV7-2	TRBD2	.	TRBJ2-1	TGTGCCAGCAGCAGCCCTGGGACTAGCGTCAATGAGCAGTTCTTC	CASSSPGTSVNEQFF
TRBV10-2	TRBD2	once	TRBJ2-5	TGCGCCAGCAGCGAGACTAGCGCCGCCCGAGTGACCCAGTACTTC	CASSETSAARVTQYF
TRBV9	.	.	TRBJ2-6	TGTGCCAGCAGTGAATTTGGTTCTGGGGCCAACGTCCTGACTTTC	CASSEFGSGANVLTF
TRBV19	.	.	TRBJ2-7	TGTGCCAGTAGTATTGGTCAGGACTCGCCCTACGAGCAGTACTTC	CASSIGQDSPYEQYF
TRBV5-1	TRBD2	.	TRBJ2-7	TGCGCCAGCAGCTTAGGACTAGCGGGGGATTCCTACGAGCAGTACTTC	CASSLGLAGDSYEQYF
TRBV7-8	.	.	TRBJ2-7	TGTGCCAGCAGCTTGTCAGGGGCTGAGTACTTC	CASSLSGAEYF
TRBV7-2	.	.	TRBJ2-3	TGTGCCAGCAGCACGGACTACACAGATACGCAGTATTTT	CASSTDYTDTQYF
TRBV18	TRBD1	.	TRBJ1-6	TGTGCCAGCTCACCGATTAAGGGGCCAGGGGGTTCACCCCTCCACTTT	CASSPIKGPGGSPLHF
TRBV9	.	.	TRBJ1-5	TGTGCCAGCAGCGTAGAGGTGAAGGGGCTCGGAGGGGATAGCAATCAGCCCCAGCATTTT	CASSVEVKGLGGDSNQPQHF
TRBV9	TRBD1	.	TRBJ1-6	TGTGCCAGCAGTTCACAGGGGGCAAATTCACCCCTCCACTTT	CASSSQGANSPLHF
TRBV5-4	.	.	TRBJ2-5	TGTGCCAGCAGCTTAGTCGTATCGCGGACAACGGGGGAGACCCAGTACTTC	CASSLVVSRTTGETQYF
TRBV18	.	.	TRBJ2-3	TGTGCCAGCTCACCGAACACAGATACGCAGTATTTT	CASSPNTDTQYF
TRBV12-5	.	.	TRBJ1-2	TGTGCTAGTGGTTTGGTAATCGGCAGGGATTTTCACTATGGCTACACCTTC	CASGLVIGRDFHYGYTF